This TCR beta chain derives from a study of cytomegalovirus exposure and HLA in healthy donors. The study, taken as a whole, reports: Accurate prediction of HLA-A and HLA-B alleles (for most subjects) was reportedly achieved from TCR beta sequences. Follow-up analysis later connected one missense variant in DCLRE1C with trimming of TCR beta V- and J-genes.

A multiplex PCR was run with 60 Vbeta primers and 13 Jbeta primers. Libraries were prepared by immunoSEQ multiplex PCR; TCRdb keeps only in-frame clonotypes and omits some of them. The sample holds some 150,000 clones, over 65% seen once. A note on this clone: Antigen specificity is unknown.

The sequence was collected from a woman in her thirties or forties in good health and CMV-seronegative. Input material: PBMCs.

The CDR3 DNA is TGTGCCAGCAGATACCCCCTCTTGGGGGGCTCTAGCGGGGGGGCCTACGAGCAGTACTTC. It translates to CASRYPLLGGSSGGAYEQYF. V usage is TRBV2 and J usage is TRBJ2-7; 12 positions match TRBD2. The germline V gene has CDR1 SNHLY and CDR2 FYNNEI. V lost 6 bases to trimming and J lost 2 bases; unmatched junction nucleotides: 20. The CDR3 is 20 residues long.